The 25 T cell receptor beta chains below all came from one sample that was sequenced in a study of blood T cell repertoires in COVID-19. The table came from immunoSEQ multiplex PCR; TCRdb's copy has only in-frame clones and leaves some out. This sample has approximately 210,000 clones, with about 87% found just once. The material sequenced was peripheral blood. Receptors originate from a man aged 70 or older with acute or convalescent COVID-19.

The V and J genes are TRBV3-1 (or the pseudogene TRBV3-2) and TRBJ1-6, with D possibly TRBD1 on 6 matching bases. This CDR3 region has 13 residues. V lost 4 bases and J 9 bases, leaving 10 bases between the germline ends. The germline V gene has CDR1 LGHDT and CDR2 YNNKEL (reference sequence). The CDR3 spells CASSLRGGSPLHF. For the CDR3, the DNA is TGTGCCAGCAGCCTAAGGGGGGGTTCACCCCTCCACTTT.

V gene TRBV28 combines with J gene TRBJ2-5; D uncertain. This CDR3 spans 15 amino acids. CDR1 is MDHEN and CDR2 is SYDVKM in the germline V gene. The V end was cut by 2 bases, the J end by 0 bases, with 10 bases between. The CDR3 loop is CASSLPTQYQETQYF. CDR3 DNA sequence: TGTGCCAGCAGTTTACCGACACAGTACCAAGAGACCCAGTACTTC.

CDR3 sequence reads: CASSEWGGTAYNEQFF. The DNA for the CDR3 is TGTGCCAGCAGTGAATGGGGGGGAACTGCCTACAATGAGCAGTTCTTC. The chain joins TRBV2 to TRBJ2-1, with 7 nucleotides matching TRBD2. Looked up from germline, CDR1 is SNHLY and CDR2 is FYNNEI. V trimming: 2 bases; J trimming: 2 bases; junction bases outside the gene matches: 6. The CDR3 spans 16 residues.

The V and J genes are TRBV19 and TRBJ2-1; TRBD2 matches 13 bases. The CDR3 contains 15 residues. The ends lost 3 bases at V and 8 bases at J; junction bases unmatched: 4. Germline V gene lookup returns CDR1 LNHDA and CDR2 SQIVND (reference sequence). CDR3 bases: TGTGCCAGTAGTATGGGGACTAGCGGGAAATATGAGCAGTTCTTC. Its translation: CASSMGTSGKYEQFF.

The chain's CDR3 is CASSLSGASGATSTDTQYF. The CDR3, as DNA: TGTGCCAGCAGCCTATCCGGGGCTAGCGGGGCCACTAGCACAGATACGCAGTATTTT. This chain joins TRBV7-3 and TRBJ2-3, with TRBD2 identical over 9 bases. There are 19 residues in the CDR3. V was clipped by 5 bases and J by 0 bases; unmatched bases: 15. Germline lookup yields CDR1 SGHTA and CDR2 FQGTGA.

This chain connects TRBV28 to TRBJ2-1; 8 nucleotides align to TRBD2. The CDR3 runs to 16 residues. After removal of 6 bases from V and 4 bases from J, the junction contained 11 bases not matched to a gene. Germline V gene lookup returns CDR1 MDHEN and CDR2 SYDVKM. CDR3 region: CASSPPGLGLYNEQFF. The CDR3 DNA reads as TGTGCCAGCAGCCCTCCGGGACTAGGCTTATACAATGAGCAGTTCTTC.

The V call is TRBV5-5, the J call TRBJ2-3; tentative D call: TRBD2 (6 bases). The CDR3 is made up of 14 amino acids. Trimming removed 4 bases from V and 5 bases from J, with 14 bases in between. The germline CDR1 and CDR2 sequences are SGHKS and YYEKEE (reference sequence). The CDR3 protein is CASSPGLGLDTQYF. The CDR3 DNA is TGTGCCAGCAGCCCGGGACTGGGACTAGATACGCAGTATTTT. The complete variable domain, with remaining parts taken from reference TRBV5-5 and TRBJ2-3, reads DAGVTQSPTHLIKTRGQQVTLRCSPISGHKSVSWYQQVLGQGPQFIFQYYEKEERGRGNFPDRFSARQFPNYSSELNVNALLLGDSALYLCASSPGLGLDTQYFGPGTRLTVL.

The chain uses TRBV7-8 and TRBJ2-4; D might be TRBD1 (5 bases). This CDR3 is 18 amino acids long. Trimming removed 2 bases from V and 2 bases from J, with 19 bases in between. Per germline, CDR1 SGHVS and CDR2 FQNEAQ. CDR3 sequence reads: CASSLRPQGGNTKNIQYF. DNA for the CDR3: TGTGCCAGCAGCTTAAGACCCCAGGGTGGAAATACCAAAAACATTCAGTACTTC.

The chain combines TRBV5-1 with TRBJ2-1; 10 positions match TRBD2. With 1 base clipped from V and 4 bases from J, the junction kept 2 bases outside the gene matches. CDR1 is SGHRS, CDR2 YFSETQ, per germline. The CDR3 spans 15 residues. The CDR3 DNA reads TGCGCCAGCAGCTTGCGGACTAGCGGTTACAATGAGCAGTTCTTC. Amino acid sequence: CASSLRTSGYNEQFF.

This CDR3 is CASSLVAAGRYNEQFF. The CDR3 bases are TGTGCCAGCAGCTTAGTGGCGGCGGGGCGGTACAATGAGCAGTTCTTC. This chain connects TRBV7-9 to TRBJ2-1, with D possibly being TRBD2 (6 bases). The CDR3 is made up of 16 amino acids. Germline CDR1 and CDR2: SEHNR and FQNEAQ (reference sequence). Trimming cost V 1 base and J 4 bases, with 14 bases left between them.

CDR3 residues: CASSLRTSGSMVSKNIQYF. In DNA, the CDR3 is TGTGCCAGCAGCCTTCGGACTAGCGGGAGTATGGTGTCCAAAAACATTCAGTACTTC. This chain connects TRBV5-6 to TRBJ2-4; 13 nucleotides agree with TRBD2. V shed 4 bases and J 2 bases; nucleotides not matched to a gene: 12. The CDR3 extends over 19 amino acids. The germline CDR1 and CDR2 sequences are SGHDT and YYEEEE.

The rearrangement links TRBV5-1 to TRBJ2-4, with D unclear. CDR3 length: 13 amino acids. The V end was cut by 0 bases, the J end by 9 bases, with 10 bases between. Per the germline V gene, CDR1 is SGHRS and CDR2 is YFSETQ. CDR3 loop: CASSLVQEGIQYF. The CDR3 DNA follows: TGCGCCAGCAGCTTGGTTCAGGAAGGCATTCAGTACTTC. The complete variable domain, with remaining parts taken from reference TRBV5-1 and TRBJ2-4, reads KAGVTQTPRYLIKTRGQQVTLSCSPISGHRSVSWYQQTPGQGLQFLFEYFSETQRNKGNFPGRFSGRQFSNSRSEMNVSTLELGDSALYLCASSLVQEGIQYFGAGTRLSVL.

The gene calls are TRBV7-2 and TRBJ1-3; 7 nucleotides line up with TRBD1. Trimming removed 5 bases from V and 0 bases from J; junction bases left unmatched: 7. The CDR3 has 16 amino acids. The germline CDR1 and CDR2 sequences are SGHTA and FQGNSA. The CDR3 DNA reads as TGTGCCAGCAGCCTCTACCGGGACAGCTCTGGAAACACCATATATTTT. It is translated as CASSLYRDSSGNTIYF.

The V call is TRBV14, the J call TRBJ1-1, with D maybe TRBD1 (5 bases). V was shortened by 5 bases and J by 6 bases, with 13 bases between the two germline ends. CDR3 size: 13 residues. CDR1 and CDR2 (germline): SGHDN, FVKESK. The CDR3 region has the DNA TGTGCCAGCAGCTATCAGGGTTCCGCTGAAGCTTTCTTT. Protein sequence: CASSYQGSAEAFF.

The chain uses TRBV15 and TRBJ1-1; D is perhaps TRBD1 (6 bases). CDR1 is LNHNV, CDR2 YYDKDF, per germline (reference sequence). The CDR3 extends over 16 amino acids. Trimming took 3 bases from V and 3 from J, leaving 17 bases between them. The CDR3 is CATSSQPPGQHTEAFF. DNA for the CDR3: TGTGCCACCAGCAGCCAGCCCCCTGGACAGCACACTGAAGCTTTCTTT.

The chain combines TRBV6-6 with TRBJ2-1; 7 positions match TRBD1. Germline lookup yields CDR1 MNHNY and CDR2 SVGAGI (reference sequence). The CDR3 has 15 amino acids. V dropped 6 bases and J dropped 6; count of bases not matched to a gene: 11. In DNA, the CDR3 is TGTGCCAGCAGGCCCCCGGGACAGTGGCCCAATGAGCAGTTCTTC. It specifies CASRPPGQWPNEQFF.

The chain has TRBV6-5 and TRBJ2-7; 10 positions agree with TRBD1. J gave up 3 bases and V 7 bases, and 3 bases lay outside the gene matches. The CDR3 length is 13 residues. The V gene's germline CDR1 is MNHEY and CDR2 SVGAGI. CDR3 loop: CASTGQGGYEQYF. CDR3 bases: TGTGCCAGCACCGGACAGGGGGGCTACGAGCAGTACTTC.

The V and J genes are TRBV5-8 and TRBJ2-7; 8 bases align to TRBD1. CDR1 is SGHTS and CDR2 is YDEGEE in the germline V gene. There are 16 residues in the CDR3. The junction had 7 bases not matched to a gene; V was cut back by 2 bases and J by 0 bases. This chain's CDR3 is CASSFSRGPVSYEQYF. CDR3 DNA sequence: TGTGCCAGCAGCTTTTCCAGGGGGCCCGTCTCCTACGAGCAGTACTTC.

The CDR3 DNA sequence: TGTGCCAGTGTGAGCTCCTACAATGAGCAGTTCTTC. This sequence encodes CASVSSYNEQFF. The gene calls are TRBV6-6 and TRBJ2-1; D gene unclear. V lost 9 bases, J lost 0 bases, and 6 bases lay in between. This CDR3 has 12 amino acids. Germline lookup yields CDR1 MNHNY and CDR2 SVGAGI (reference sequence).

CDR3 nucleotide sequence: TGTGCCAGCAGGCACGGGACAGCAAAGAACACTGAAGCTTTCTTT. Protein: CASRHGTAKNTEAFF. The chain recombines TRBV28 with TRBJ1-1, with 7 bases identical to TRBD1. Germline CDR1 and CDR2: MDHEN and SYDVKM. The CDR3 runs 15 residues. V shed 6 bases and J 1 base; nucleotides not matched to a gene: 8.

This clone was picked up one time. The chain employs TRBV2 and TRBJ1-5; 9 nucleotides line up with TRBD1. Germline trimming cut 6 bases from V and 7 bases from J; bases unmatched to any gene: 7. The CDR3 is 14 amino acids. Germline assignment: CDR1 SNHLY and CDR2 FYNNEI. In DNA form, the CDR3 reads TGTGCCAGCAGCCTGGGACAGGGTCTACAGCCCCAGCATTTT. Its translation is CASSLGQGLQPQHF.

This sequence joins TRBV10-3 and TRBJ1-5; 9 bases are shared with TRBD1. This CDR3 is built from 12 residues. The junction had 4 bases not matched to a gene; V was cut back by 10 bases and J by 6 bases. CDR1 is ENHRY and CDR2 is SYGVKD in the germline V gene. In DNA, the CDR3 is TGTGCCACTCGACAGGGGGGTCAGCCCCAGCATTTT. This translates into CATRQGGQPQHF.

The chain recombines TRBV28 with TRBJ2-5; D not certain. This CDR3 has 11 amino acids. Germline loops: CDR1 MDHEN, CDR2 SYDVKM. Trimming stripped 5 bases from V and 3 bases from J, with 4 bases between. CDR3 amino acids: CASSPKETQYF. CDR3 DNA: TGTGCCAGCAGTCCCAAAGAGACCCAGTACTTC.

This chain uses TRBV6-5 with TRBJ1-1, with a tentative D call TRBD1 (5 bases). Germline CDR1 reads MNHEY; CDR2 reads SVGAGI. V dropped 8 bases and J dropped 5 bases, with 12 bases sitting between them. CDR3 length: 12 amino acids. The CDR3 loop reads CASWGGRTEAFF. The CDR3 bases are TGTGCCAGCTGGGGGGGAAGGACTGAAGCTTTCTTT.

The chain combines TRBV10-3 with TRBJ1-1; possible D gene TRBD1, 5 bases. This CDR3 has 14 amino acids. V lost 2 bases and J lost 3, with 10 bases in between. From germline, CDR1 is ENHRY and CDR2 SYGVKD. CDR3 sequence (DNA): TGTGCCATCAGTGAGAAGACAGACTACACTGAAGCTTTCTTT. It yields the protein CAISEKTDYTEAFF.